A selection of T cell receptor beta chains follows, all from one sample in a study of cytomegalovirus exposure and HLA in healthy donors. Only in-frame clones appear in the TCRdb table, and some are missing; sequencing was by immunoSEQ multiplex PCR. The data contain approximately 150,000 clones, over 55% of them singletons. Source material: PBMCs. Receptor source: a man aged 40-49 years in good health and CMV-seronegative. Both conserved end residues are part of each CDR3. Fields, in order: J gene, V gene, clone size, D gene, CDR3 DNA, CDR3 protein. A D gene is named only where the DNA matches it firmly. Size is stated for part of the rows, as once, few or many counts, or as a class when the clone is expanded.

j_gene: TRBJ2-5
v_gene: TRBV9
abundance: -
d_gene: TRBD1
CDR3nt: TGTGCCAGCAGCGAGAGGGACAGGGGGTTAGAGACCCAGTACTTC
CDR3aa: CASSERDRGLETQYF

j_gene: TRBJ1-2
v_gene: TRBV11-2
abundance: -
d_gene: -
CDR3nt: TGTGCCAGCAGCTTAGGGCAGGGGTTGGATGGCTACACCTTC
CDR3aa: CASSLGQGLDGYTF

j_gene: TRBJ1-1
v_gene: TRBV6-5
abundance: -
d_gene: -
CDR3nt: TGTGCCAGCAGTTTGTCACTTAGCACTGAAGCTTTCTTT
CDR3aa: CASSLSLSTEAFF

j_gene: TRBJ2-3
v_gene: TRBV2
abundance: -
d_gene: -
CDR3nt: TGTGCCAGCATGGGAGGAGCTAGCACAGATACGCAGTATTTT
CDR3aa: CASMGGASTDTQYF

j_gene: TRBJ2-1
v_gene: TRBV19
abundance: few
d_gene: TRBD2
CDR3nt: TGTGCCAGTAGTTTACCGGGACTAGCGGGATTCTTCTACAATGAGCAGTTCTTC
CDR3aa: CASSLPGLAGFFYNEQFF

j_gene: TRBJ2-2
v_gene: TRBV27
abundance: -
d_gene: TRBD1
CDR3nt: TGTGCCAGCAGTTCCCCGGGACAGGGGGCCAACGGGGAGCTGTTTTTT
CDR3aa: CASSSPGQGANGELFF

j_gene: TRBJ2-7
v_gene: TRBV4-2
abundance: -
d_gene: -
CDR3nt: TGTGCCAGCAGCTGGGGACTCCCCACCGGGGAGCAGTACTTC
CDR3aa: CASSWGLPTGEQYF

j_gene: TRBJ1-4
v_gene: TRBV7-9
abundance: medium-sized
d_gene: TRBD1
CDR3nt: TGTGCCAGCAGTCCGGGACAGGGGGCTTTCGGTGAAAAACTGTTTTTT
CDR3aa: CASSPGQGAFGEKLFF

j_gene: TRBJ2-7
v_gene: TRBV27
abundance: -
d_gene: TRBD2
CDR3nt: TGTGCCAGCAGACGGGTAGCGGGGGGCCTAAGCTCCTACGAGCAGTACTTC
CDR3aa: CASRRVAGGLSSYEQYF

j_gene: TRBJ2-3
v_gene: TRBV5-8
abundance: -
d_gene: -
CDR3nt: TGTGCCAGCAGCTTGGGTGGCACGCTCCCAGATACGCAGTATTTT
CDR3aa: CASSLGGTLPDTQYF

j_gene: TRBJ2-3
v_gene: TRBV5-4
abundance: few
d_gene: -
CDR3nt: TGTGCCAGCAGCTGGGGGGTTAGCACAGATACGCAGTATTTT
CDR3aa: CASSWGVSTDTQYF

j_gene: TRBJ2-7
v_gene: TRBV6-5
abundance: -
d_gene: TRBD2
CDR3nt: TGTGCCAGCAGCAATAGCGGGCTTCTCTTCGAGCAGTACTTC
CDR3aa: CASSNSGLLFEQYF

j_gene: TRBJ2-5
v_gene: TRBV4-3
abundance: -
d_gene: TRBD2
CDR3nt: TGCGCCAGCAGCCAATCGACGGGAGGTGGCGAGACCCAGTACTTC
CDR3aa: CASSQSTGGGETQYF

j_gene: TRBJ1-3
v_gene: TRBV9
abundance: few
d_gene: -
CDR3nt: TGTGCCAGCAGCGCGGGTAACTCTGGAAACACCATATATTTT
CDR3aa: CASSAGNSGNTIYF

j_gene: TRBJ2-5
v_gene: TRBV10-3
abundance: few
d_gene: -
CDR3nt: TGTGCCATCAGGGGGACACGGAACCAAGAGACCCAGTACTTC
CDR3aa: CAIRGTRNQETQYF

j_gene: TRBJ1-5
v_gene: TRBV15
abundance: -
d_gene: -
CDR3nt: TGTGCCACCGGGTGGGAGGATCAGCCCCAGCATTTT
CDR3aa: CATGWEDQPQHF

j_gene: TRBJ2-2
v_gene: TRBV9
abundance: -
d_gene: -
CDR3nt: TGTGCCAGCACCCCCGGTCGCGGGGAGCTGTTTTTT
CDR3aa: CASTPGRGELFF

j_gene: TRBJ2-7
v_gene: TRBV4-3
abundance: -
d_gene: TRBD2
CDR3nt: TGCGCCAGCAGCCAACAGGACACAGGTTTCGGCGGGAGGGCCTCTCGGGAGCAGTACTTC
CDR3aa: CASSQQDTGFGGRASREQYF

j_gene: TRBJ2-3
v_gene: TRBV6-4
abundance: few
d_gene: -
CDR3nt: TGTGCCAGCAGAACAGAGCACGTCCGCACAGATACGCAGTATTTT
CDR3aa: CASRTEHVRTDTQYF

j_gene: TRBJ1-6
v_gene: TRBV7-8
abundance: -
d_gene: TRBD1
CDR3nt: TGTGCCAGCAGCTCCAACTTACAGGGGTATAATTCACCCCTCCACTTT
CDR3aa: CASSSNLQGYNSPLHF

j_gene: TRBJ2-1
v_gene: TRBV7-6
abundance: -
d_gene: TRBD2
CDR3nt: TGTGCCAGCAGCCCTAGCGGGACCTACAATGAGCAGTTCTTC
CDR3aa: CASSPSGTYNEQFF

j_gene: TRBJ2-2
v_gene: TRBV9
abundance: -
d_gene: -
CDR3nt: TGTGCCAGCAGCAACAGCGAGGCCGGGGAGCTGCTTTTT
CDR3aa: CASSNSEAGELLF

j_gene: TRBJ2-3
v_gene: TRBV6-1
abundance: -
d_gene: -
CDR3nt: TGTGCCAGCAGTGAACTAAGAGGAGATACGCAGTATTTT
CDR3aa: CASSELRGDTQYF

j_gene: TRBJ1-6
v_gene: TRBV5-1
abundance: once
d_gene: -
CDR3nt: TGCGCCAGCAGCTTGTTGTCCGGCCAGGTTAATTCACCCCTCCACTTT
CDR3aa: CASSLLSGQVNSPLHF

j_gene: TRBJ2-3
v_gene: TRBV5-1
abundance: -
d_gene: TRBD2
CDR3nt: TGCGCCAGCAGCTTAGCGGGGGTAAGCACAGATACGCAGTATTTT
CDR3aa: CASSLAGVSTDTQYF

j_gene: TRBJ1-1
v_gene: TRBV7-3
abundance: -
d_gene: TRBD1
CDR3nt: TGTGCCAGCAGCTTTCTGACAGGGGGCCCGATGAACACTGAAGCTTTCTTT
CDR3aa: CASSFLTGGPMNTEAFF

j_gene: TRBJ1-2
v_gene: TRBV9
abundance: -
d_gene: -
CDR3nt: TGTGCCAGCAGCGCATCCGGGACAACCTATGGCTACACCTTC
CDR3aa: CASSASGTTYGYTF

j_gene: TRBJ2-1
v_gene: TRBV7-8
abundance: -
d_gene: TRBD2
CDR3nt: TGTGCCAGCAGCCTGAGCGGGACCGCTTACAATGAGCAGTTCTTC
CDR3aa: CASSLSGTAYNEQFF

j_gene: TRBJ2-2
v_gene: TRBV6-5
abundance: -
d_gene: TRBD1
CDR3nt: TGTGCCAGCAGTTACCGACAGGGGTTCACCGGGGAGCTGTTTTTT
CDR3aa: CASSYRQGFTGELFF

j_gene: TRBJ2-5
v_gene: TRBV11-2
abundance: -
d_gene: -
CDR3nt: TGTGCCAGCAGCACAGCTCCCCAAGAGACCCAGTACTTC
CDR3aa: CASSTAPQETQYF

j_gene: TRBJ2-7
v_gene: TRBV4-3
abundance: -
d_gene: TRBD1
CDR3nt: TGCGCCAGCAGCCAAGGGGACAGGCCGGACGAGCAGTACTTC
CDR3aa: CASSQGDRPDEQYF

j_gene: TRBJ2-1
v_gene: TRBV5-4
abundance: -
d_gene: TRBD1
CDR3nt: TGTGCCAGCAGCACAGGACAGGGCGCCTACAATGAGCAGTTCTTC
CDR3aa: CASSTGQGAYNEQFF

j_gene: TRBJ2-1
v_gene: TRBV2
abundance: -
d_gene: -
CDR3nt: TGTGCCAGCAGTGAAGCATGGGATTCAGGGGCCAATGAGCAGTTCTTC
CDR3aa: CASSEAWDSGANEQFF

j_gene: TRBJ1-2
v_gene: TRBV7-2
abundance: -
d_gene: -
CDR3nt: TGTGCCAGCAGGCGGGGCAGGGTAGCTAACTATGGCTACACCTTC
CDR3aa: CASRRGRVANYGYTF

j_gene: TRBJ2-3
v_gene: TRBV5-4
abundance: -
d_gene: -
CDR3nt: TGTGCCAGCACCCACCGGACAAGCGGGGATACGCAGTATTTT
CDR3aa: CASTHRTSGDTQYF

j_gene: TRBJ1-5
v_gene: TRBV5-1
abundance: -
d_gene: -
CDR3nt: TGCGCCAGCAGCTTCACGGGGGACGGCAATCAGCCCCAGCATTTT
CDR3aa: CASSFTGDGNQPQHF

j_gene: TRBJ2-1
v_gene: TRBV19
abundance: -
d_gene: TRBD2
CDR3nt: TGTGCCAGTAGTATTTCTGGCGGGAGTTTCAGTCACAATGAGCAGTTCTTC
CDR3aa: CASSISGGSFSHNEQFF

j_gene: TRBJ2-7
v_gene: TRBV5-4
abundance: -
d_gene: -
CDR3nt: TGTGCCAGCAGCTTCCTGAGCTCCTACGAGCAGTACTTC
CDR3aa: CASSFLSSYEQYF

j_gene: TRBJ2-7
v_gene: TRBV7-2
abundance: few
d_gene: -
CDR3nt: TGTGCCAGCAGCTTAGGCTCAACAACCTACGAGCAGTACTTC
CDR3aa: CASSLGSTTYEQYF

j_gene: TRBJ2-5
v_gene: TRBV4-1
abundance: -
d_gene: -
CDR3nt: TGCGCCAGCAGCCGTTCCTCTTATGAGACCCAGTACTTC
CDR3aa: CASSRSSYETQYF

j_gene: TRBJ2-5
v_gene: TRBV29-1
abundance: -
d_gene: -
CDR3nt: TGCAGCGTTGCAGGGCCCAGGGAGACCCAGTACTTC
CDR3aa: CSVAGPRETQYF

j_gene: TRBJ2-3
v_gene: TRBV5-1
abundance: once
d_gene: -
CDR3nt: TGCGCCAGCAGCTTGGAGGGGCGCACCACAGATACGCAGTATTTT
CDR3aa: CASSLEGRTTDTQYF

j_gene: TRBJ1-1
v_gene: TRBV6-5
abundance: few
d_gene: -
CDR3nt: TGTGCCAGCAGTTACTCCGACAGATTGAACACTGAAGCTTTCTTT
CDR3aa: CASSYSDRLNTEAFF

j_gene: TRBJ1-5
v_gene: TRBV6-5
abundance: -
d_gene: -
CDR3nt: TGTGCCAGCAGCCCAATCCGGGGGGGAAGGCAGCCCCAGCATTTT
CDR3aa: CASSPIRGGRQPQHF

j_gene: TRBJ2-1
v_gene: TRBV5-1
abundance: -
d_gene: TRBD2
CDR3nt: TGCGCCAGCAGCAAAACTAGCGGGACTTCCGATGAGCAGTTCTTC
CDR3aa: CASSKTSGTSDEQFF

j_gene: TRBJ2-7
v_gene: TRBV9
abundance: -
d_gene: TRBD1
CDR3nt: TGTGCCAGCAACCGGACAGGGGCGAGTTACGAGCAGTACTTC
CDR3aa: CASNRTGASYEQYF

j_gene: TRBJ2-7
v_gene: TRBV5-4
abundance: -
d_gene: TRBD2
CDR3nt: TGTGCCAGCAGCCCAGCGGGAGGGTTTAACGAGCAGTACTTC
CDR3aa: CASSPAGGFNEQYF

j_gene: TRBJ2-7
v_gene: TRBV28
abundance: -
d_gene: -
CDR3nt: TGTGCCAGCAGCACGGCGGGGTATTCTTACGAGCAGTACTTC
CDR3aa: CASSTAGYSYEQYF

j_gene: TRBJ2-7
v_gene: TRBV6-5
abundance: -
d_gene: TRBD1
CDR3nt: TGTGCCAGTAAACTCTCGGGACAGGTAACCTACGAGCAGTACTTC
CDR3aa: CASKLSGQVTYEQYF

j_gene: TRBJ2-7
v_gene: TRBV9
abundance: -
d_gene: -
CDR3nt: TGTGCCAGCAGCGTAGAGGGGGTGGACTACGAGCAGTACTTC
CDR3aa: CASSVEGVDYEQYF

j_gene: TRBJ2-7
v_gene: TRBV7-2
abundance: -
d_gene: TRBD2
CDR3nt: TGTGCCAGCAGCTTAATAGCGGGAGTGTCCTACGAGCAGTACTTC
CDR3aa: CASSLIAGVSYEQYF

j_gene: TRBJ1-1
v_gene: TRBV7-9
abundance: -
d_gene: -
CDR3nt: TGTTCCAGCAGCTTGGTGGGCGCTGAAGCTTTCTTT
CDR3aa: CSSSLVGAEAFF

j_gene: TRBJ2-7
v_gene: TRBV27
abundance: -
d_gene: -
CDR3nt: TGTGCCAGCAGTCACAGGGACTCCTACGAGCAGTACTTC
CDR3aa: CASSHRDSYEQYF

j_gene: TRBJ2-4
v_gene: TRBV27
abundance: -
d_gene: TRBD1
CDR3nt: TGTGCCAGCAGGGGGGCAGGGGGCCTTCTAGCCAAAAACATTCAGTACTTC
CDR3aa: CASRGAGGLLAKNIQYF

j_gene: TRBJ2-2
v_gene: TRBV4-1
abundance: -
d_gene: TRBD2
CDR3nt: TGCGCCAGCAGCCAGGCTAGCGGGGGGGCCGGGACCGGGGAGCTGTTTTTT
CDR3aa: CASSQASGGAGTGELFF

j_gene: TRBJ1-1
v_gene: TRBV5-5
abundance: -
d_gene: -
CDR3nt: TGTGCCAGCAGCCCTGACAGGAAGAATGAAGCTTTCTTT
CDR3aa: CASSPDRKNEAFF

j_gene: TRBJ2-7
v_gene: TRBV2
abundance: -
d_gene: TRBD1
CDR3nt: TGTGCCGCGTCGGGGACAGATATTTACGAGCAGTACTTC
CDR3aa: CAASGTDIYEQYF

j_gene: TRBJ1-2
v_gene: TRBV4-3
abundance: -
d_gene: -
CDR3nt: TGCGCCAGCAGCCAATCTAGGGAGGGCGCCGTGGGCTACACCTTC
CDR3aa: CASSQSREGAVGYTF

j_gene: TRBJ2-7
v_gene: TRBV6-5
abundance: -
d_gene: -
CDR3nt: TGTGCCAGCAGTTACTTTTGGGCAGGGGCCTCCTACGAGCAGTACTTC
CDR3aa: CASSYFWAGASYEQYF